The rows below give T cell receptor beta chains drawn from one sample of a study of T-cell reconstitution after alpha-beta-depleted transplantation in children. One entry per CDR3 protein, called by TCRdb with MiXCR from the PCR reads. The sample holds roughly 400,000 distinct CDR3 sequences, about a fifth seen once. Sequenced material: PBMCs from the stem cell graft donor, taken from the stem cell graft. The receptors were sampled from a human donor who donated a stem cell graft to a child with acute myeloid leukemia. Each CDR3 is given without its conserved first and last residue.

J gene: TRBJ2-7; CDR3 length: 13; V gene: TRBV5-5; CDR3 protein: ASSLGQGIPYEQY
J gene: TRBJ2-7; CDR3 length: 12; V gene: TRBV6-1; CDR3 protein: ASSEGLNSYEQY
J gene: TRBJ2-7; CDR3 length: 11; V gene: TRBV24-1; CDR3 protein: ATSDGDGYEQY
J gene: TRBJ1-6; CDR3 length: 12; V gene: TRBV27; CDR3 protein: ASSLRVENSPLH
J gene: TRBJ2-1; CDR3 length: 13; V gene: TRBV7-8; CDR3 protein: ASSDRDRSYNEQF
J gene: TRBJ1-4; CDR3 length: 11; V gene: TRBV29-1; CDR3 protein: SVWAGSNEKLF
J gene: TRBJ2-5; CDR3 length: 13; V gene: TRBV5-1; CDR3 protein: ASSPLAGSGETQY
J gene: TRBJ2-1; CDR3 length: 11; V gene: TRBV25-1; CDR3 protein: ASKGQGAHEQF
J gene: TRBJ2-2; CDR3 length: 12; V gene: TRBV20-1; CDR3 protein: SASGTANTGELF
J gene: TRBJ2-3; CDR3 length: 13; V gene: TRBV5-1; CDR3 protein: ASSYGTGGTDTQY
J gene: TRBJ2-1; CDR3 length: 14; V gene: TRBV7-3; CDR3 protein: ASSPRGGTSSNEQF
J gene: TRBJ2-5; CDR3 length: 11; V gene: TRBV7-2; CDR3 protein: ASSSGLKETQY
J gene: TRBJ1-2; CDR3 length: 11; V gene: TRBV28; CDR3 protein: ASSSQNRYGYT
J gene: TRBJ2-7; CDR3 length: 12; V gene: TRBV4-1; CDR3 protein: ASSQAQGEYEQY
J gene: TRBJ2-1; CDR3 length: 22; V gene: TRBV13; CDR3 protein: ASSLGLLGAQGGALPAAYNEQF
J gene: TRBJ2-7; CDR3 length: 12; V gene: TRBV20-1; CDR3 protein: SARGLTDSYEQY
J gene: TRBJ2-1; CDR3 length: 13; V gene: TRBV20-1; CDR3 protein: SASSRLEGRYEQF
J gene: TRBJ2-7; CDR3 length: 12; V gene: TRBV12-3/TRBV12-4; CDR3 protein: ASNPGGPSYEQY
J gene: TRBJ1-1; CDR3 length: 11; V gene: TRBV2; CDR3 protein: ASRDDSKLGAF
J gene: TRBJ2-3; CDR3 length: 12; V gene: TRBV20-1; CDR3 protein: SARDKGGTDTQY
J gene: TRBJ2-7; CDR3 length: 13; V gene: TRBV7-9; CDR3 protein: ASRPSTLPQGEQY
J gene: TRBJ2-7; CDR3 length: 11; V gene: TRBV5-1; CDR3 protein: ASSLAGSDEQY